This T cell receptor (beta chain) was captured by sequencing in a study of cytomegalovirus exposure and HLA in healthy donors. Study-wide results and limits: A later analysis revealed that TCR association rates differed between HLA loci, peaking at DRB1 and bottoming out at HLA-C.

PCR involved 60 Vbeta and 13 Jbeta primers. Clones were sequenced by immunoSEQ multiplex PCR, and TCRdb holds only the in-frame ones, with some missing. The table records 140,000 to 150,000 clones, approximately 72% of them present only once. As for this clone: What it binds is not known.

This CDR3 is 14 amino acids long. The V gene lost 0 bases and the J gene lost 3 bases, with 8 bases spanning the gap. CDR1 is PRHDT, CDR2 FYEKMQ, per germline (reference sequence). The source is a man in his forties in good health and CMV-seronegative. The chain employs TRBV13 and TRBJ1-1; D remains unclear. Sample: PBMCs. The CDR3 DNA sequence: TGTGCCAGCAGCTTAGGACGGAGGGACACTGAAGCTTTCTTT. Amino acids: CASSLGRRDTEAFF.